A selection of T cell receptor beta chains follows, all from one sample in a study of blood T cells in healthy people across ages. Each CDR3 protein is one row after TCRdb ran MiXCR on the 5' RACE reads. The sample has 1,300,000 or so distinct CDR3 sequences; 55% to 75% are singletons. The sample taken for sequencing was blood. These receptors all come from a man between 18 and 29 years old in good health. The CDR3 runs from the conserved cysteine through the conserved F or W. The D gene is left open where the match is weak. Size is stated for part of the rows, as once, few or many counts, or as a class when the clone is expanded.

>TRBD2|TRBV29-1|TRBJ2-7|few
CSVRGGTSGGESSYEQYF
TGCAGCGTCCGCGGCGGGACTAGCGGGGGCGAAAGCTCCTACGAGCAGTACTTC
>TRBD2|TRBV27|TRBJ2-7|few
CASSPGTSGLYEQYF
TGTGCCAGCAGTCCCGGGACTAGCGGTCTCTACGAGCAGTACTTC
>.|TRBV30|TRBJ1-5|.
CAWSAGRSGHQHF
TGTGCCTGGAGTGCTGGCAGGAGCGGCCACCAGCATTTT
>.|TRBV18|TRBJ2-1|.
CASTPRSREEQFF
TGTGCCAGCACACCACGGTCCAGGGAGGAGCAGTTCTTC
>TRBD1|TRBV6-5|TRBJ2-3|.
CASTDRVTDTQYF
TGTGCCAGCACCGACAGGGTCACAGATACGCAGTATTTT
>.|TRBV4-3|TRBJ2-7|.
CASSQDVAASGEQYF
TGCGCCAGCAGCCAAGATGTGGCTGCCTCTGGGGAGCAGTACTTC
>.|TRBV29-1|TRBJ1-1|.
CSVVWGHSNTEAFF
TGCAGCGTTGTTTGGGGACATTCGAACACTGAAGCTTTCTTT
>.|TRBV7-8|TRBJ1-1|.
CASSLSRDTMNTEAFF
TGTGCCAGCAGCTTATCGCGGGACACCATGAACACTGAAGCTTTCTTT
>TRBD1|TRBV15|TRBJ1-4|.
CATSLDRGFEKLFF
TGTGCCACCAGTTTAGACAGGGGGTTCGAAAAACTGTTTTTT
>.|TRBV4-1|TRBJ2-2|few
CASSQNPGELFF
TGCGCCAGCAGCCAGAACCCCGGGGAGCTGTTTTTT
>.|TRBV6-1|TRBJ2-3|once
CATNIASDRYQYF
TGTGCCACCAACATCGCTAGCGACCGTTATCAGTATTTT
>.|TRBV27|TRBJ2-7|.
CASRLTVAYEQYF
TGTGCCAGCAGGCTGACAGTTGCCTACGAGCAGTACTTC
>TRBD2|TRBV4-2|TRBJ2-1|few
CASSQEATGTSDTDEQFF
TGTGCCAGCAGCCAAGAGGCAACCGGGACTAGCGACACAGATGAGCAGTTCTTC
>.|TRBV5-1|TRBJ2-7|.
CASSLAGAGNSYEQYF
TGCGCCAGCAGCTTGGCTGGGGCAGGGAATTCCTACGAGCAGTACTTC
>.|TRBV11-2|TRBJ2-3|.
CASSFLDRSYTDTQYF
TGTGCCAGCAGCTTCCTGGACAGATCCTACACAGATACGCAGTATTTT
>.|TRBV4-3|TRBJ2-4|.
CASSQDRALAKNIQYF
TGCGCCAGCAGCCAAGATCGGGCACTAGCCAAAAACATTCAGTACTTC
>TRBD1|TRBV5-1|TRBJ1-6|.
CASTQDRGSSPLHF
TGCGCCAGCACCCAGGACAGGGGGAGTTCACCCCTCCACTTT
>.|TRBV13|TRBJ1-2|.
CASSRTAYGYTF
TGTGCCAGCAGCCGGACGGCCTATGGCTACACCTTC
>.|TRBV29-1|TRBJ1-2|.
CSVGKDSAAYGYTF
TGCAGCGTTGGGAAGGACAGCGCCGCGTATGGCTACACCTTC
>.|TRBV27|TRBJ1-6|.
CASRPGADSYNSPLHF
TGTGCCAGCAGACCCGGAGCCGACAGTTATAATTCACCCCTCCACTTT
>TRBD1|TRBV29-1|TRBJ2-3|few
CSVDYPLGQEVEDTQYF
TGCAGCGTTGATTATCCCCTCGGACAGGAAGTTGAAGATACGCAGTATTTT
>.|TRBV10-3|TRBJ2-7|.
CAISESRLGSSYEQYF
TGTGCCATCAGTGAGTCGCGTCTAGGGAGCTCCTACGAGCAGTACTTC
>.|TRBV7-2|TRBJ2-7|.
CASSSALRSYEQYF
TGTGCCAGCAGCTCAGCCCTACGCTCCTACGAGCAGTACTTC